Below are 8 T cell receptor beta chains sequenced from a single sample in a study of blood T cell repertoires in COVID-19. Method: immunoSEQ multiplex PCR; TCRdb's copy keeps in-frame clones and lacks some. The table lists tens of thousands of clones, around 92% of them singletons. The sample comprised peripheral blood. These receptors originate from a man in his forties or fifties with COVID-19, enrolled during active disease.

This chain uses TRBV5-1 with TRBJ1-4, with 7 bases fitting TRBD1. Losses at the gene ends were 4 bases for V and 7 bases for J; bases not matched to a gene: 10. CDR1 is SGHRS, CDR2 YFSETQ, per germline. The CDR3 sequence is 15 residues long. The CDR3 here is CASSLWQGVGEKLFF. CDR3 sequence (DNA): TGCGCCAGCAGCCTCTGGCAGGGGGTTGGTGAAAAACTGTTTTTT.

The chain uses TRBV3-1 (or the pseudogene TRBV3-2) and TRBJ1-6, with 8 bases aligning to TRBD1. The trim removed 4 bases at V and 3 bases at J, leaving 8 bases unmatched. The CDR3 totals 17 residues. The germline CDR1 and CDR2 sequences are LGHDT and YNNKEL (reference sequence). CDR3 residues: CASSPTQDRDYNSPLHF. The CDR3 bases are TGTGCCAGCAGCCCTACCCAGGACAGGGACTATAATTCACCCCTCCACTTT.

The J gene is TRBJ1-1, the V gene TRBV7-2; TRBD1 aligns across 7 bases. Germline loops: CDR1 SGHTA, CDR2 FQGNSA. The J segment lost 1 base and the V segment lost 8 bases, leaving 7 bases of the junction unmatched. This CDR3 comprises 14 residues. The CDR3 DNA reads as TGTGCCAGCCAGAGAAACAGGGGGAACACTGAAGCTTTCTTT. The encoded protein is CASQRNRGNTEAFF.

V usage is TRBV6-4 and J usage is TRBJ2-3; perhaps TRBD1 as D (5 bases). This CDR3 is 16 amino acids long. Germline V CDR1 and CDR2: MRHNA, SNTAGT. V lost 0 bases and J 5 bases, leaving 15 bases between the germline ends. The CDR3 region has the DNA TGTGCCAGCAGTGACTCGAAGATGGGGCCCGGAGATACGCAGTATTTT. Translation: CASSDSKMGPGDTQYF.

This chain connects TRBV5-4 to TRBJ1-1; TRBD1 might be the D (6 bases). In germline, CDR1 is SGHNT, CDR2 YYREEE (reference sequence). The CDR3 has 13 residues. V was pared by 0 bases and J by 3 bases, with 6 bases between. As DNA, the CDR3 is TGTGCCAGCAGCTTGGCAGGGGACACTGAAGCTTTCTTT. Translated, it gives CASSLAGDTEAFF.

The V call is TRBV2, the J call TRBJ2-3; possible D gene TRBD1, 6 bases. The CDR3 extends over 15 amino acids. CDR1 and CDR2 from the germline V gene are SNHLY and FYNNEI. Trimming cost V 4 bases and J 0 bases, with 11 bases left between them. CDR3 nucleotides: TGTGCCAGCAGTGGGACAGCTCCTAGCACAGATACGCAGTATTTT. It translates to CASSGTAPSTDTQYF.

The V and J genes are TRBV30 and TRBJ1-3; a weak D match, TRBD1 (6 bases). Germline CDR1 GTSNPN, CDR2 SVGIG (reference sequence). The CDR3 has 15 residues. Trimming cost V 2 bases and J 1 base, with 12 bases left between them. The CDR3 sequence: CAWSPIRGSGNTIYF. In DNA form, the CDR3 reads TGTGCCTGGAGTCCAATCAGGGGATCTGGAAACACCATATATTTT.

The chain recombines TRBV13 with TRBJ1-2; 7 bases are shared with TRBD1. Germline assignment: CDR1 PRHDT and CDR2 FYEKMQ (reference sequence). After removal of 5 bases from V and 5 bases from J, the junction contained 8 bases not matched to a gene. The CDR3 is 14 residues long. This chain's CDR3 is CASSTGTANYGYTF. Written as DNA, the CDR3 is TGTGCCAGCAGCACCGGGACAGCGAATTATGGCTACACCTTC.